Listed below are T cell receptor beta chains from one sample, sequenced in a study of technical replicates of blood from several donors. The protocol was immunoSEQ multiplex PCR, while the TCRdb copy is restricted to in-frame clones and leaves out a portion. The sample lists around 69,000 clones, more than 75% occurring once. Sequenced material: PBMCs. Source of these receptors: a human donor in good health. Some clones in this sample may be carry-over from other donors' samples. Both conserved end residues are part of each CDR3.

TRBV27,TRBJ2-5,13,CASRQGGVETQYF
TRBV7-2,TRBJ2-3,16,CASSLLAGKRGDTQYF
TRBV7-3,TRBJ1-1,15,CASSLSAEMNTEAFF
TRBV6-6,TRBJ2-1,16,CASSYNPGKPYNEQFF
TRBV5-1,TRBJ2-1,14,CASSSSGGYNEQFF
TRBV9,TRBJ2-1,17,CASSPRGLTSGRDEQFF
TRBV4-2,TRBJ1-1,16,CASSQDAGTGSTEAFF
TRBV5-1,TRBJ1-2,14,CASSRRGTEDGYTF
TRBV2,TRBJ2-7,21,CASSDPHRVFLSSGGADKQYF
TRBV19,TRBJ1-3,13,CASSGGPGNTIYF
TRBV19,TRBJ2-7,13,CASSIDSGNEQYF
TRBV20-1,TRBJ2-5,11,CSARVGGAQYF
TRBV10-3,TRBJ2-1,11,CAVSGGNEQFF
TRBV4-2,TRBJ2-1,19,CASSQAGTSGRAGSNEQFF
TRBV27,TRBJ1-6,14,CASSFGGPGSPLHF
TRBV6-5,TRBJ1-2,15,CASSPTATANYGYTF